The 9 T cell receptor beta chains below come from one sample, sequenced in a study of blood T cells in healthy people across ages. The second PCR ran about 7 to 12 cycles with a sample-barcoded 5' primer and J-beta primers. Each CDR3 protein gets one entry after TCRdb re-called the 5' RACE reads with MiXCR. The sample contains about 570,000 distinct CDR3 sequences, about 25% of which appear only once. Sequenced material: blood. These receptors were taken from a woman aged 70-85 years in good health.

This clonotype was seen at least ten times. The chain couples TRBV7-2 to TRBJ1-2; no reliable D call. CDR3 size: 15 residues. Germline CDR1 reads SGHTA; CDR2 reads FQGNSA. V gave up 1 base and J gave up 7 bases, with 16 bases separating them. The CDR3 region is CASSLDFRHSLGYTF. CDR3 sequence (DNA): TGTGCCAGCAGCTTAGATTTTCGGCACAGCCTTGGCTACACCTTC.

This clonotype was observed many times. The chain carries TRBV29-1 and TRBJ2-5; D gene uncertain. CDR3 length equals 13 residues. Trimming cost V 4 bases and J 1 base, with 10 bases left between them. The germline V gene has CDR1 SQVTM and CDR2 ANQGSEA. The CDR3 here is CSVGHATQETQYF. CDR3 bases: TGCAGCGTTGGACACGCTACCCAAGAGACCCAGTACTTC.

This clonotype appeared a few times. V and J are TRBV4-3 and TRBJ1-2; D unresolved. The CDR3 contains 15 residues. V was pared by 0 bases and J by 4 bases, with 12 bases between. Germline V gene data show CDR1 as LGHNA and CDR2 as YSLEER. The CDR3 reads CASSQEAQRIYGYTF. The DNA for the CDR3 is TGCGCCAGCAGCCAAGAGGCGCAGCGTATCTATGGCTACACCTTC.

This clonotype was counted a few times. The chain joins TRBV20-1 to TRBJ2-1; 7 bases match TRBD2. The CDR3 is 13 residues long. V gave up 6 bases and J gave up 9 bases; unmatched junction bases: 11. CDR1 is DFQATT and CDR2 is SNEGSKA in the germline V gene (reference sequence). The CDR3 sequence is CSAPTNGGTEQFF. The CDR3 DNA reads TGCAGTGCGCCGACTAACGGGGGGACTGAGCAGTTCTTC.

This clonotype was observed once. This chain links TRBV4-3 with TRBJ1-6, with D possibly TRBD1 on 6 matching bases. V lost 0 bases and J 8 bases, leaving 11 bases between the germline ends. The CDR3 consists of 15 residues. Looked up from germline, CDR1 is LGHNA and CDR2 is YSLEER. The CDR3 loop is CASSQDRGLDSPLHF. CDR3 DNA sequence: TGCGCCAGCAGCCAAGATCGGGGGCTGGATTCACCCCTCCACTTT.

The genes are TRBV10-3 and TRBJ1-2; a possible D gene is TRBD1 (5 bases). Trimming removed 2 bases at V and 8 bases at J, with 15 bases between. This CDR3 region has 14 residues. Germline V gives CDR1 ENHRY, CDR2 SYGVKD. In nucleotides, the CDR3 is TGTGCCATCAGTGAGCCCCCGGGGCCCGCCGGCTACACCTTC. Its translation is CAISEPPGPAGYTF.

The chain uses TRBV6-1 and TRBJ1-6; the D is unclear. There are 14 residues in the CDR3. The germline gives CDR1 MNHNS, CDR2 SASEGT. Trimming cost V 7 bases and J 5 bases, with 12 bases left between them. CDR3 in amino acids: CASKPGRNNSPLHF. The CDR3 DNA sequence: TGTGCCAGCAAACCGGGCAGGAATAATTCACCCCTCCACTTT.

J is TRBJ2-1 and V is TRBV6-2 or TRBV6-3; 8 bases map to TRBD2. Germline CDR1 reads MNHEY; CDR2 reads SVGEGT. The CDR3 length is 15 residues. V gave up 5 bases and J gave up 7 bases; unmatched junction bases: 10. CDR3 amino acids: CASSRPGLGRNEQFF. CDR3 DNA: TGTGCCAGCAGTCGCCCGGGACTAGGGCGGAATGAGCAGTTCTTC.

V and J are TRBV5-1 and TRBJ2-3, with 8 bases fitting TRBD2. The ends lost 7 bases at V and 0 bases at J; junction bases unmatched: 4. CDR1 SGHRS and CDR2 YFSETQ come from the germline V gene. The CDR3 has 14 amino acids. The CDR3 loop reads CASRRLASTDTQYF. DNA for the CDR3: TGCGCCAGCCGCCGACTAGCGAGCACAGATACGCAGTATTTT.